This record looks at one TCR beta chain sequence and its context. Its target antigen remains unknown. No per-base quality is available; no much larger clone lies one base away. The cohort was made up of around 720 healthy bone marrow donors. Cohort members were all nominally healthy when sampled, although unrecorded immune exposures were likely present. The donor was CMV seropositive and was included in the group of some 290 seropositive cohort members. A peripheral blood sample was collected from each donor, and TCR beta sequencing was performed on peripheral blood mononuclear cells. Genomic DNA extraction from the blood cell samples was performed with the Qiagen DNeasy Blood Extraction Kit. The data were obtained in a study of cytomegalovirus exposure and HLA in healthy donors (dated by TCRdb to the late 2010s). Study-wide context: An earlier analysis of roughly 500 of the donors reported approximately 260 Gb of sequence data and 90 million to 120 million unique TCR beta sequences obtained from about 180 million T cells. Along with the approximately 650-subject first cohort, a separate validation cohort of roughly 110 different subjects was used. Alongside the repertoire data, information on donor age, sex, ethnicity and CMV serostatus was compiled. The study combined high-throughput TCR immunosequencing, statistical association of individual TCRs with disease status, and machine learning to predict cytomegalovirus infection status. The study aimed to test whether cataloging public T cell receptors could reveal signatures of past pathogen exposure. Typing coverage varied by locus: roughly 629-640 donors for A, B, C, DRB1 and DQB1; more than 500 for DQA1; more than 600 for DPA1; roughly 450 for DPB1. Across roughly 420 genotyped donors of the cohort, an average of about 240,000 unique TCR beta nucleotide sequences per donor were sequenced, and roughly 20% of those sequences were non-productive. Rather than using new phenotypic data, the later analysis identified candidate immune exposures from TCR beta sequences and from how often those sequences occurred across donors. All discovery cohort repertoires had been generated using a single sequencing platform. Class I and class II HLA loci were covered by the typing at four-digit resolution. The T cell repertoires of around 730 subjects were profiled by immunosequencing and related to cytomegalovirus serostatus. In a later analysis, previously published TCR beta repertoires from fewer than 750 donors were re-analyzed and high-resolution HLA genotyping was added so that TCR occurrence patterns could be studied. Of the roughly 400 genotyped donors, 65% to 90% fell in the genetic ancestry cluster associated with self-reported Caucasian donors. An earlier analysis of 587 of the donors applied high-throughput TCR beta sequencing to assess whether each TCR beta V gene segment acted as functional or pseudogenic. An early release covering around 630 HLA-typed donors comprised about 300 gigabases of sequencing data and approximately 85 million unique TCR sequences. Genome-wide SNP genotypes for about 65% of the 666 donors were used in a later genetic analysis, which treated that subset as a discovery cohort. Roughly five DR-DQ haplotypes were handled as single units for association and clustering, since linkage in the cohort was strong. The research as a whole found: The sequencing pipeline was judged likely to have produced a cluster of highly shared sequence variants as a technical artifact. In the study, 150 to 200 TCR beta chains were listed as associated with cytomegalovirus. Roughly uniform sequencing depth across donors was assumed in presence/absence analyses, although this assumption may not hold. In a later analysis, TCR association rates were found to vary across HLA loci, with the most associated TCRs seen for DRB1 alleles and the fewest for HLA-C alleles. Because counts were too low, approximately 15 rarely observed V segments, including chromosome 9 orphons, were excluded from the earlier analysis of about 500 of the donors. Because the 87-base-pair reads could not distinguish some IMGT-functional V segments, including TRBV6-2 and TRBV6-3, those segments were excluded. In a later analysis, HLA-associated TCR beta chains showed more clonal expansion and lower generation probabilities than non-associated chains that were equally common. Most CMV-associated TCR beta chains appeared to be HLA-restricted in a later analysis, and the HLA associations seemed to be driven largely by CMV exposure. In this cohort, only TCR beta chains were sequenced, and detectable features were limited by the absence of alpha or paired-chain data. According to a later analysis, parvovirus B19, influenza, CMV and Epstein-Barr virus appeared linked to several top co-occurrence clusters. Broadly in line with IMGT annotations, most TCR beta V segments showed up in productive rearrangements about 87% or about 30% of the time in an earlier analysis of several hundred of the donors. A later genetic analysis associated a missense DCLRE1C variant with V-gene and J-gene trimming of TCR beta chains, and an independent cohort replicated the association. Immune exposure information for the cohort was limited to CMV serostatus. While some public TCRs were present in many individuals, most TCR sequences turned up only very rarely across donors. A later genetic analysis reported fewer N-insertions in productive TCRs among donors in an Asian-associated ancestry cluster than the approximately 700-donor mean. It was suggested by the authors that the approach could potentially be generalized to other disease states and immunological phenotypes. A few of the identified cytomegalovirus-associated TCR beta chains were confirmed in vitro to be specific for cytomegalovirus antigens. HLA typing was unavailable for some donors at each locus, so association tests used only the typed subset. The classifier was reported to diagnose cytomegalovirus status with high specificity and sensitivity in both the original cohort and the validation cohort. In a later analysis, more than 15,000 TCR beta sequences were associated with specific HLA alleles at a false discovery rate of 0.05. A further reported finding was that TCR beta sequences accurately predicted the HLA-A and HLA-B alleles for most subjects in the first cohort. Assigning TCR associations to individual alleles was difficult when HLA alleles, especially DR and DQ, strongly co-occurred. Linkage disequilibrium might explain the correlated functional status among segregating V segments, but an unknown experimental factor could not be ruled out.

Receptor amplification or capture employed the immunoSEQ multiplex PCR assay. For the multiplex PCR, a mixture combining 60 forward primers for TCR Vbeta segments and 13 reverse primers for TCR Jbeta segments was used. Amplification of the CDR3 region of rearranged TCR beta genes was performed with a multiplex PCR assay on genomic DNA. Amplified TCR beta libraries were sequenced as 87-base-pair reads on the Illumina HiSeq System. The authors' pipeline ran thus. In a later analysis, some 80 million unique TCR beta chains were counted across the roughly 670 repertoires, and approximately 11 million of these chains were shared by at least two donors. Raw reads were error-corrected and collapsed into unique sequences with a nearest-neighbor algorithm that merged closely related sequences to remove PCR and sequencing errors. Alignment of CDR3 sequences to IMGT reference sequences was used to assign V, D and J gene segments. Each retained sequence needed at least a six-nucleotide match to both a V gene segment and a J gene segment. A rearrangement counted as productive if the CDR3 had no stop codons and remained in frame with V and J, and every other rearrangement counted as non-productive. Following IMGT convention, CDR3 was defined as the stretch from the second conserved V-encoded cysteine to the conserved J-encoded phenylalanine. Sequences without an unambiguous match to a single V gene segment were excluded from the earlier analysis of almost 600 of the donors. An earlier analysis of fewer than 750 of the donors called V segments functional above 56.7% productive rearrangements and segregating when the between-donor standard deviation exceeded 5%. To diagnose cytomegalovirus status from the catalog of TCR beta chain sequences, a statistical classification framework was built. V and J gene assignment, in a later analysis, came from comparing TCR nucleotide sequences with IMGT/GENE-DB human TR gene sequences. The TCRdist pipeline was used in a later analysis to assign CDR3 sequences and most-parsimonious VDJ recombination scenarios. In a later analysis, each TCR beta chain was defined by its CDR3 amino acid sequence together with its V-gene family, and reads without a unique V-gene family were excluded. In a later analysis, around 600 highly shared, low-generation-probability nucleotide sequences were removed to address suspected cross-contamination and a sequencing artifact. In a later analysis, a clonal expansion index was calculated for each public chain from normalized within-repertoire ranks of inferred template counts. In a later analysis, generation probabilities were computed using a VDJ recombination model fitted to out-of-frame rearrangements, and the results were checked against IGoR. In a later analysis, TCR-TCR, TCR-HLA and TCR-CMV co-occurrence was scored with hypergeometric tests, and a repertoire-size bias correction was applied to TCR pairs. To estimate false discovery rates, a later analysis permuted the HLA or CMV assignments 20 times. In a later analysis, co-occurring TCRs were grouped using DBSCAN, and TCRdist sequence similarity was added for clustering within HLA-allele-positive subsets. Repertoires with fewer than 30,000 or more than 120,000 public chains were left out of co-occurrence clustering, as were four to six repertoires with anomalous nucleotide sharing. TCRdb mirrors the immuneACCESS table, restricted to in-frame sequences. Some clones are absent from its copies; in checked studies, under half trace to an unresolved V gene, and the reason for the others is unknown. V and J calls and clone size are as listed in that table; D and trimming were resolved from the DNA. A total of 130,000 or so clones appear in this sample, around four fifths of them only once. Roughly 8% of the sample rests with the top ten.

For CDR1 and CDR2, the germline V gene lists MNHEY and SVGAGI. The junction carries 11 bases between V and J, which are trimmed by 2 bases and 6 bases respectively. The CDR3 contains 14 residues, cysteine and phenylalanine counted. Only the CDR3 portion is preserved as DNA: 42 bases, with reading frame beginning at the first base. The sample consisted of PBMCs. The chain employs TRBV6-5 and TRBJ1-5; 6 matching bases give a weak D call of TRBD1. This sequence was found in a woman between 50 and 59 years old in good health and CMV-seropositive. The CDR3 protein sequence reads: CASSYREGGQPQHF. In nucleotides, the sequence is TGTGCCAGCAGTTACAGGGAAGGGGGTCAGCCCCAGCATTTT.